This TCR beta chain was recovered during a study of technical replicates of blood from a handful of donors. Using immunoSEQ multiplex PCR, the repertoire was profiled, and TCRdb retains in-frame clones only, with some absent. Of under 110,000 clones in the sample, roughly 95% are singletons; the top ten hold 0.21%. The specimen sequenced was T cells isolated from PBMCs. The source is a human donor in good health.

The CDR3 bases are TGTGCCAGCAGCTTAGATTCGAGGGAGGGAAGCAATCAGCCCCAGCATTTT. It translates to CASSLDSREGSNQPQHF. The rearrangement joins TRBV11-3 to TRBJ1-5; no clear D gene. Germline CDR1 and CDR2: SGHNT and YENEEA. CDR3 length: 17 amino acids. Trimming left V 0 bases short and J 1 base short, with 13 bases between.